The 27 T cell receptor beta chains below all came from one sample that was sequenced in a study of shared clonotypes between healthy human individuals. Libraries were prepared by immunoSEQ multiplex PCR; TCRdb keeps only in-frame clonotypes and omits some of them. There are about 2,500,000 clones in the sample; 90% to 95% occur only once, and over 0.12% lies in the top ten. The sample comprised naive CD4+ T cells sorted from blood. This sample's subset: CD45RA+ positively selected. The source of these receptors is a man younger than 35 in good health.

This sequence joins TRBV7-9 and TRBJ1-5; 8 bases map to TRBD1. The CDR3 contains 15 residues. J gave up 5 bases and V 6 bases, and 9 bases lay outside the gene matches. From germline, CDR1 is SEHNR and CDR2 FQNEAQ (reference sequence). CDR3 nucleotide sequence: TGTGCCAGCAGTAAAGGAGCAGGGGGCTATCAGCCCCAGCATTTT. Amino acids: CASSKGAGGYQPQHF.

The V gene is TRBV28, the J gene TRBJ2-7, with no clear D. Germline-derived CDR1 and CDR2 are MDHEN and SYDVKM. This CDR3 comprises 13 residues. V was trimmed by 5 bases and J by 2 bases, leaving 10 bases between them. CDR3 sequence reads: CASSEDWPYEQYF. The CDR3 DNA reads as TGTGCCAGCAGTGAGGATTGGCCCTACGAGCAGTACTTC. The complete variable domain, with remaining parts taken from reference TRBV28 and TRBJ2-7, reads DVKVTQSSRYLVKRTGEKVFLECVQDMDHENMFWYRQDPGLGLRLIYFSYDVKMKEKGDIPEGYSVSREKKERFSLILESASTNQTSMYLCASSEDWPYEQYFGPGTRLTVT.

The chain combines TRBV7-9 with TRBJ2-5; 9 nucleotides agree with TRBD2. The CDR3 consists of 15 residues. Losses at the gene ends were 0 bases for V and 5 bases for J; bases not matched to a gene: 4. Germline lookup yields CDR1 SEHNR and CDR2 FQNEAQ (reference sequence). This CDR3 is CASSLARGGGETQYF. CDR3 coding DNA: TGTGCCAGCAGCTTAGCGCGGGGGGGCGGCGAGACCCAGTACTTC.

In the case of this clone: Other DNA sequences in this specimen translate into the identical CDR3. The rearrangement joins TRBV4-1 to TRBJ2-7, with 11 bases fitting TRBD2. Unmatched junction bases numbered 3, after V lost 2 bases and J lost 6 bases. The CDR3 totals 14 residues. Germline V gene data show CDR1 as MGHRA and CDR2 as YSYEKL. The chain's CDR3 is CASSQLAGGSEQYF. CDR3 bases: TGCGCCAGCAGCCAACTAGCGGGAGGATCCGAGCAGTACTTC.

This clone was observed a single time. V and J are TRBV5-4 and TRBJ2-5; D is undetermined. CDR1 is SGHNT and CDR2 is YYREEE in the germline V gene (reference sequence). V lost 1 base and J lost 1, with 8 bases in between. CDR3 length: 14 amino acids. The CDR3 coding sequence is TGTGCCAGCAGCTTGATTGCAGTCCAAGAGACCCAGTACTTC. It encodes CASSLIAVQETQYF.

The chain combines TRBV19 with TRBJ2-7; 9 bases are a match to TRBD2. In germline, CDR1 is LNHDA, CDR2 SQIVND (reference sequence). V lost 3 bases to trimming and J lost 5 bases; unmatched junction nucleotides: 8. The CDR3 totals 15 residues. CDR3 sequence (DNA): TGTGCCAGTAGTATTCAAGCGGGGGGCCCCCACGAGCAGTACTTC. Protein sequence: CASSIQAGGPHEQYF.

The sample holds one count of this clone. In the same sample, other DNA sequences code for this CDR3. This rearrangement joins TRBV5-1 to TRBJ2-7, with D possibly being TRBD2 (5 bases). Between the trimmed V and J ends, which lost 0 bases and 2 bases, there was a span of 9 bases. This CDR3 spans 14 amino acids. Germline assignment: CDR1 SGHRS and CDR2 YFSETQ. The CDR3 is CASSLDGVTYEQYF. Here the CDR3 DNA reads TGCGCCAGCAGCTTGGACGGGGTGACCTACGAGCAGTACTTC.

The rearrangement uses TRBV4-1 and TRBJ1-4; no clear D. V shed 1 base and J shed 10 bases, with 4 bases lying between them. Germline values: CDR1 MGHRA, CDR2 YSYEKL. The CDR3 totals 11 residues. CDR3 DNA sequence: TGCGCCAGCAGCCAAGCCGGAAAACTGTTTTTT. Translated: CASSQAGKLFF.

This chain connects TRBV18 to TRBJ1-5, with 7 bases identical to TRBD1. The CDR3 has 16 residues. Trimming took 2 bases from V and 7 from J; bases not matched to a gene: 11. Per the germline V gene, CDR1 is KGHSH and CDR2 is LQKENI. The CDR3 sequence is CASSPNTTGPGQPQHF. CDR3 DNA sequence: TGTGCCAGCTCACCAAATACGACAGGGCCGGGACAGCCCCAGCATTTT.

The gene calls are TRBV4-1 and TRBJ1-4; D not resolved. V lost 2 bases and J 0 bases, leaving 10 bases between the germline ends. There are 16 residues in the CDR3. CDR1 is MGHRA and CDR2 is YSYEKL in the germline V gene. The CDR3 loop is CASSQSPAATNEKLFF. The CDR3 DNA reads as TGCGCCAGCAGCCAATCCCCGGCGGCAACTAATGAAAAACTGTTTTTT.

CDR3 nucleotides: TGTGCCAGCAGTCGGAGGTTCAGGGACGAAGAGACCCAGTACTTC. As protein: CASSRRFRDEETQYF. The chain links TRBV6-1 to TRBJ2-5; D is tentatively TRBD1 or TRBD2 (5 bases each). Between the trimmed V and J ends, which lost 5 bases and 3 bases, there was a span of 16 bases. CDR3 size: 15 residues. The germline gives CDR1 MNHNS, CDR2 SASEGT.

Comments on this clone: Other DNA sequences from this sample encode an identical CDR3 as well. This chain joins TRBV30 and TRBJ2-7; TRBD2 agrees at 7 bases. CDR1 and CDR2 (germline): GTSNPN, SVGIG (reference sequence). The CDR3 extends over 14 amino acids. The junction had 3 bases not matched to a gene; V was cut back by 1 base and J by 0 bases. The CDR3 spells CAWSEGGGSYEQYF. The CDR3 DNA is TGTGCCTGGAGTGAGGGCGGGGGCTCCTACGAGCAGTACTTC.

This rearrangement joins TRBV5-5 to TRBJ1-1, with 8 nucleotides matching TRBD1. The V gene end was trimmed by 0 bases and the J gene end by 0 bases; junction bases not matched to a gene: 4. This CDR3 has 16 amino acids. Germline CDR1 reads SGHKS; CDR2 reads YYEKEE (reference sequence). CDR3: CASSLGGTGMNTEAFF. CDR3 bases: TGTGCCAGCAGCTTGGGAGGGACAGGCATGAACACTGAAGCTTTCTTT.

This clone has a single count. The gene calls are TRBV4-1 and TRBJ2-7; possibly TRBD1 for D (6 bases). The CDR3 runs to 15 residues. Between the trimmed V and J ends, which lost 1 base and 7 bases, there was a span of 17 bases. Germline V lookup: CDR1 MGHRA, CDR2 YSYEKL. In nucleotides, the CDR3 is TGCGCCAGCAGCCAAGTTCGGACAGATTTGAGGGAGCAGTACTTC. Protein: CASSQVRTDLREQYF.

This clone was seen only once. The chain is built from TRBV19 and TRBJ2-2, with TRBD2 identical over 12 bases. The germline V gene has CDR1 LNHDA and CDR2 SQIVND (reference sequence). V was pared by 5 bases and J by 0 bases, with 1 base of the junction left unmatched. CDR3 length: 16 amino acids. CDR3 in amino acids: CASSRTSGANTGELFF. CDR3 in DNA: TGTGCCAGTAGTCGGACTAGCGGGGCGAACACCGGGGAGCTGTTTTTT. Full variable domain (outside the CDR3, taken from reference TRBV19 and TRBJ2-2): DGGITQSPKYLFRKEGQNVTLSCEQNLNHDAMYWYRQDPGQGLRLIYYSQIVNDFQKGDIAEGYSVSREKKESFPLTVTSAQKNPTAFYLCASSRTSGANTGELFFGEGSRLTVL.

The V call is TRBV4-1, the J call TRBJ2-7; 7 bases map to TRBD1. The CDR3 contains 15 residues. Germline V gene sequence: CDR1 MGHRA, CDR2 YSYEKL. V lost 6 bases, J lost 6 bases, and 14 bases stayed unmatched. The CDR3 bases are TGCGCCAGCAGAGACAGGGCCAGGGGTACGGGCGAGCAGTACTTC. This encodes CASRDRARGTGEQYF.

J is TRBJ1-1 and V is TRBV27, with TRBD1 identical over 10 bases. Germline loops: CDR1 MNHEY, CDR2 SMNVEV (reference sequence). V lost 10 bases to trimming and J lost 11 bases; unmatched junction nucleotides: 10. The CDR3 is 12 residues long. CDR3 coding DNA: TGTGCCACCCATGACAGGGGGCATAGGGCTTTCTTT. This gives the protein CATHDRGHRAFF.

This clone was observed once. The V and J genes are TRBV10-3 and TRBJ2-7, with 7 nucleotides matching TRBD1. The CDR3 is 13 residues long. Trimming at V came to 8 bases and at J to 7 bases, leaving 11 bases not matched to a gene. CDR1 and CDR2 from the germline V gene are ENHRY and SYGVKD. Here the CDR3 DNA reads TGTGCCATCGGAGACAGGGTGCCGGGAGAGCAGTACTTC. This codes for CAIGDRVPGEQYF.

As to this clone: Distinct nucleotide sequences in the sample also encode this CDR3. CDR3 DNA: TGTGCCAGCAGCTTAAAGGAGACCCAGTACTTC. Amino acids: CASSLKETQYF. This chain joins TRBV11-2 and TRBJ2-5; D is unresolved. Germline CDR1 is SGHAT and CDR2 is FQNNGV. The CDR3 contains 11 residues. Trimming took off 2 bases at V and 5 bases at J, with 3 bases between the two ends. Looking up the rest from reference TRBV11-2 and TRBJ2-5 gives the full variable domain: EAGVAQSPRYKIIEKRQSVAFWCNPISGHATLYWYQQILGQGPKLLIQFQNNGVVDDSQLPKDRFSAERLKGVDSTLKIQPAKLEDSAVYLCASSLKETQYFGPGTRLLVL.

As to this clone: Different DNA sequences within this sample yield the same CDR3. The genes are TRBV18 and TRBJ2-2; 8 bases agree with TRBD1. V shed 0 bases, J shed 1 base, and the junction held 1 base outside the gene matches. Per germline, CDR1 KGHSH and CDR2 LQKENI. The CDR3 length is 16 residues. The CDR3 sequence is CASSPPGQGNTGELFF. CDR3 bases: TGTGCCAGCTCACCACCTGGACAGGGGAACACCGGGGAGCTGTTTTTT.

The CDR3 loop is CASSTGLAGGPNEQYF. The CDR3 region has the DNA TGCGCCAGCAGCACCGGACTAGCGGGAGGGCCTAATGAGCAGTACTTC. V is TRBV5-1 and J is TRBJ2-7; TRBD2 aligns across 15 bases. This CDR3 comprises 16 residues. Trimming cost V 4 bases and J 7 bases; bases outside gene matches: 9. Germline lookup yields CDR1 SGHRS and CDR2 YFSETQ.

The V gene is TRBV16, the J gene TRBJ1-5; D is unresolved. Germline V gene sequence: CDR1 KGHSY, CDR2 FQNENV. V lost 4 bases and J 3 bases, leaving 13 bases between the germline ends. The CDR3 contains 15 residues. The CDR3 sequence: CASSLSGGPNQPQHF. The CDR3 nucleotides read TGTGCCAGCAGCCTATCAGGAGGGCCCAATCAGCCCCAGCATTTT.

The genes are TRBV7-2 and TRBJ2-3, with TRBD1 as a possible D gene (5 bases). In germline, CDR1 is SGHTA, CDR2 FQGNSA. This CDR3 contains 12 residues. The V gene lost 0 bases and the J gene lost 10 bases, with 8 bases spanning the gap. CDR3 sequence: CASSLAGRAQYF. As DNA, the CDR3 is TGTGCCAGCAGCTTAGCGGGGCGAGCGCAGTATTTT.

The chain recombines TRBV4-3 with TRBJ2-1; D is possibly TRBD2 (7 bases). The CDR3 spans 15 residues. The germline V and J ends were trimmed by 1 base and 6 bases, with 13 bases remaining between them. The V gene's germline CDR1 is LGHNA and CDR2 YSLEER. The CDR3 sequence is CASSQGQVAGNEQFF. CDR3 bases: TGCGCCAGCAGCCAAGGACAGGTAGCGGGCAATGAGCAGTTCTTC.

For this clone: This sample also contains other DNA sequences that code for the same CDR3. The V call is TRBV18, the J call TRBJ2-1; 14 bases match TRBD2. CDR1 KGHSH and CDR2 LQKENI come from the germline V gene. The CDR3 covers 16 residues. J gave up 7 bases and V 3 bases, and 5 bases lay outside the gene matches. This CDR3 is CASSPPGLAGGNEQFF. In DNA, the CDR3 is TGTGCCAGCTCACCCCCCGGACTAGCGGGAGGTAATGAGCAGTTCTTC.

Regarding this clone: Other DNA sequences in this sample translate to the same CDR3. The genes are TRBV30 and TRBJ1-1; D gene uncertain. V was clipped by 4 bases and J by 3 bases, with 6 bases between them. CDR1 and CDR2 from the germline V gene are GTSNPN and SVGIG (reference sequence). The CDR3 spans 11 residues. The CDR3, as DNA: TGTGCCTGGAAGGGAGACACTGAAGCTTTCTTT. Its protein product is CAWKGDTEAFF. The full variable domain, rest sourced from reference TRBV30 and TRBJ1-1, is SQTIHQWPATLVQPVGSPLSLECTVEGTSNPNLYWYRQAAGRGLQLLFYSVGIGQISSEVPQNLSASRPQDRQFILSSKKLLLSDSGFYLCAWKGDTEAFFGQGTRLTVV.

The rearrangement joins TRBV30 to TRBJ1-6, with D possibly TRBD1 on 5 matching bases. The CDR3 contains 15 residues. The germline V and J ends were trimmed by 1 base and 2 bases, with 9 bases remaining between them. CDR1 GTSNPN and CDR2 SVGIG come from the germline V gene (reference sequence). The CDR3 sequence is CAWSGGFTYNSPLHF. The CDR3 DNA sequence: TGTGCCTGGAGTGGGGGGTTCACCTATAATTCACCCCTCCACTTT.